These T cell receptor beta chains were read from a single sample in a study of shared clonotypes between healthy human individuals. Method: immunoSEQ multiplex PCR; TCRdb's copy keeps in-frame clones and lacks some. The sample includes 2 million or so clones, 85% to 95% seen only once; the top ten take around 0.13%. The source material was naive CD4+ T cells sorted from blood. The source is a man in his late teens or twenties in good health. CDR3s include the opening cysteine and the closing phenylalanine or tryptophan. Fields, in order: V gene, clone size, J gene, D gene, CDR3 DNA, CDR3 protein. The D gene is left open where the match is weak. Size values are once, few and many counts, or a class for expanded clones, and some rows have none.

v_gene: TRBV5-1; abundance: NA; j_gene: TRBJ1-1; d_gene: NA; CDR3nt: TGCGCCAGCAGCTTGGGGCCAGGGGAGATCGGTGAAGCTTTCTTT; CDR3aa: CASSLGPGEIGEAFF
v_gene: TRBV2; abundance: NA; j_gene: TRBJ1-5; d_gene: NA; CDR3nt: TGTGCCAGCAGCCCACAACAGGGCAAAGGCAATCAGCCCCAGCATTTT; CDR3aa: CASSPQQGKGNQPQHF
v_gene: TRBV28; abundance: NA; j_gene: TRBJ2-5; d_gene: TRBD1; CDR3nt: TGTGCCAGCAGTCAGGCGGACAGGACACAAGAGACCCAGTACTTC; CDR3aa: CASSQADRTQETQYF
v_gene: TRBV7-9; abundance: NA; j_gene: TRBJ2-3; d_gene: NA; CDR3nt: TGTGCCAGCAGCTTAGCGCGGGTCAGGGAAACAGATACGCAGTATTTT; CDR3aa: CASSLARVRETDTQYF
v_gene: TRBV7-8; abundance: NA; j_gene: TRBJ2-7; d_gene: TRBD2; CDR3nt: TGTGCCAGCAGCCTTACACTAGCGAAGGGCGAGCAGTACTTC; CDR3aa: CASSLTLAKGEQYF
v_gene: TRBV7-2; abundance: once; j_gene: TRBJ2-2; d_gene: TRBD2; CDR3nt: TGTGCCAGCTCCGGGAGACTAGCGGGAGTCACCGGGGAGCTGTTTTTT; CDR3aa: CASSGRLAGVTGELFF
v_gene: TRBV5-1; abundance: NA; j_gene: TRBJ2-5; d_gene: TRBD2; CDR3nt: TGCGCCAGCAGCCTAAGACTAGCGGGGGGCCGAGAGACCCAGTACTTC; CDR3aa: CASSLRLAGGRETQYF
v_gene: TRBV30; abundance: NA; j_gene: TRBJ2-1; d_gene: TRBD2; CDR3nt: TGTGCCTGGAGTCGGGGCCTGACTAGCGGGAGTACCAATGAGCAGTTCTTC; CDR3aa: CAWSRGLTSGSTNEQFF
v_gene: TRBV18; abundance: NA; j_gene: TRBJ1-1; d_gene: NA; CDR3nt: TGTGCCAGCTCACCAGAGCAGGGGAAAGGCACTGAAGCTTTCTTT; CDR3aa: CASSPEQGKGTEAFF
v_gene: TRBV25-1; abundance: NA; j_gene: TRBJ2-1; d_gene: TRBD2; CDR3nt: TGTGCCAGCAACCGCGCGGGAGGGAACAATGAGCAGTTCTTC; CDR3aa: CASNRAGGNNEQFF
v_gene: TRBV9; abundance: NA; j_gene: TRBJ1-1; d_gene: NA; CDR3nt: TGTGCCAGCAGCGTGAAGGGGGGCGACACTGAAGCTTTCTTT; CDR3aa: CASSVKGGDTEAFF
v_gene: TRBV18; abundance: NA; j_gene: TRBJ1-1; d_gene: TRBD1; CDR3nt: TGTGCCAGCTCACCAGCGGGACAGGGAGGAACTGAAGCTTTCTTT; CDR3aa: CASSPAGQGGTEAFF
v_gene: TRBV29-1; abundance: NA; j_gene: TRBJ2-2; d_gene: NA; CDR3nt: TGCAGCGCTAGCGCTAAGAGCTCGTCGGGTTTCACCGGGGAGCTGTTTTTT; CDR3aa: CSASAKSSSGFTGELFF
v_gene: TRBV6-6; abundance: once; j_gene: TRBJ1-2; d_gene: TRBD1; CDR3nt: TGTGCCAGCAGTACGACAGGGGGCACTGGCTACACCTTC; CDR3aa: CASSTTGGTGYTF
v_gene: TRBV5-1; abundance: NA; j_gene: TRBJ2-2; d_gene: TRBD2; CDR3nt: TGCGCCAGCAGCCCAAGTAGTCTAGCGGGAACCGGGGAGCTGTTTTTT; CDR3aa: CASSPSSLAGTGELFF
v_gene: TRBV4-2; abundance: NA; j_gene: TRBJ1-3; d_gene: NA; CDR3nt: TGTGCCAGCAGCCAAGGAGAATTCGGAAACACCATATATTTT; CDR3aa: CASSQGEFGNTIYF
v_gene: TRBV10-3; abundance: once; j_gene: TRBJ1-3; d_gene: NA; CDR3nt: TGTGCCATCAGTCAAAACGGCCCCGGGAACACCATATATTTT; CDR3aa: CAISQNGPGNTIYF
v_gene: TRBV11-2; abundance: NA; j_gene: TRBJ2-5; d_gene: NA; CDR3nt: TGTGCCAGCAGCTTAGACGGGGTAGAGACCCAGTACTTC; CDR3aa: CASSLDGVETQYF
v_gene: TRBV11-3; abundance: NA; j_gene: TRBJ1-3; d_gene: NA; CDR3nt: TGTGCCAGCAGCTTACGTGGAGAGGACACCATATATTTT; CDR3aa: CASSLRGEDTIYF
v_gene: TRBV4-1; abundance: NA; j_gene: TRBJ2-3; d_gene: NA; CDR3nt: TGCGCCAGCAGCCAAGTTAGTGGAAAGCTGACGAACACAGATACGCAGTATTTT; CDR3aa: CASSQVSGKLTNTDTQYF
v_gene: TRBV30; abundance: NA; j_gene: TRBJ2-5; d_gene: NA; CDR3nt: TGTGCCTGGAGTGGGCCCCATATGATCGAGACCCAGTACTTC; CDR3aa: CAWSGPHMIETQYF
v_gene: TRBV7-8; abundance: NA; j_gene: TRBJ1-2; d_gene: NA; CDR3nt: TGTGCCAGCAGCCCCCAGCCTGACTATGGCTACACCTTC; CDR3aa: CASSPQPDYGYTF
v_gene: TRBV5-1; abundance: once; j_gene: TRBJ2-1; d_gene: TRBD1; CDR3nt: TGCGCCAGCAGCGCTACAGGGGGCCCCTACAATGAGCAGTTCTTC; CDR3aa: CASSATGGPYNEQFF
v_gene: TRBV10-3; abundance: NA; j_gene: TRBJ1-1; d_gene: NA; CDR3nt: TGTGCCATCAGTGAGCTTGACACTGAAGCTTTCTTT; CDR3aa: CAISELDTEAFF
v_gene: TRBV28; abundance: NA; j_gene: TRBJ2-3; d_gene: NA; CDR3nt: TGTGCCAGCAGTCAGGACACGGTGACAGATACGCAGTATTTT; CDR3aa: CASSQDTVTDTQYF
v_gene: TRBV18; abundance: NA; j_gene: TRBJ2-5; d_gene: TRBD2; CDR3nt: TGTGCCAGCTTCGAGGGACTAGCGGGAGAGGAGACCCAGTACTTC; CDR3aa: CASFEGLAGEETQYF
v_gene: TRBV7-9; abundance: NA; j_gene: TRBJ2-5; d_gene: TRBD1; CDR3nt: TGTGCCAGCACCAACTCAGGAGCAGGGGGACAAGAGACCCAGTACTTC; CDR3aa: CASTNSGAGGQETQYF
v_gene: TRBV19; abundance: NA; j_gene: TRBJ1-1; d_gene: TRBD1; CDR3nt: TGTGCCAGTAGTTCTCCCCCGGACAGGACCAACACTGAAGCTTTCTTT; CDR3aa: CASSSPPDRTNTEAFF
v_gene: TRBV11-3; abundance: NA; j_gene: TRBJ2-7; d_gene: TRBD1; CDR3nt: TGTGCCAGCAGCTACTGGGACAGCTACGAGCAGTACTTC; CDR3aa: CASSYWDSYEQYF
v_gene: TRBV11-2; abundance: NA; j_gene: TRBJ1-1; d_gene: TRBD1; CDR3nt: TGTGCCAGCAGCCTGATATCAGGGGGCGTAAACACTGAAGCTTTCTTT; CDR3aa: CASSLISGGVNTEAFF
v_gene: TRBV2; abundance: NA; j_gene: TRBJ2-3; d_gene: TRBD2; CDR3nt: TGTGCCAGCACCAGGACTAGCGGGGGCCGCGATACGCAGTATTTT; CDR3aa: CASTRTSGGRDTQYF
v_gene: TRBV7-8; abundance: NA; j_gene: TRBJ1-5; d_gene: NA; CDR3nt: TGTGCCAGCAGTTACTCTGGACAGCTCAATCAGCCCCAGCATTTT; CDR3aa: CASSYSGQLNQPQHF
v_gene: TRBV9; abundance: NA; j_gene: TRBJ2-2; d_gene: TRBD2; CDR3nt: TGTGCCAGCAGCCCCAGGACTAGCGGGATATCCGGGGAGCTGTTTTTT; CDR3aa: CASSPRTSGISGELFF
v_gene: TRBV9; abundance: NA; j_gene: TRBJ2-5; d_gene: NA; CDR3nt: TGTGCCAGCAGTGGGGCAGGTGGAAGGCAAGAGACCCAGTACTTC; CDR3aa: CASSGAGGRQETQYF
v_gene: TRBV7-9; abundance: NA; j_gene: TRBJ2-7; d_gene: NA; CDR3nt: TGTGCCAGCAGCTTAGGTGGGAATGGCGAGCAGTACTTC; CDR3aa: CASSLGGNGEQYF
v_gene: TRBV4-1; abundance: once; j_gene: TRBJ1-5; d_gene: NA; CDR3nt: TGCGCCAGCAGCCAATTCTTTGGGGCGGGCAATCAGCCCCAGCATTTT; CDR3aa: CASSQFFGAGNQPQHF
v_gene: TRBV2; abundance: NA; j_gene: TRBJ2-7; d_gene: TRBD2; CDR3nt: TGTGCCAGCAGCCCTATTAGCGGGGGGGTCTACGAGCAGTACTTC; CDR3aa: CASSPISGGVYEQYF
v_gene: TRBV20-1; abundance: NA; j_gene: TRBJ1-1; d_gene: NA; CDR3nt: TGCAGTGCTAGAGATGAGCGGGGGGGGACGTTT; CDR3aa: CSARDERGGTF
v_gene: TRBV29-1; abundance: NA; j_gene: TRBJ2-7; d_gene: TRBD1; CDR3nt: TGCAGCGTTGGGGACAGGGGGCATGACGAGCAGTACTTC; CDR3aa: CSVGDRGHDEQYF
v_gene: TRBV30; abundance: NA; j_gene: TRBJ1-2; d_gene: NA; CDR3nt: TGTGCCTGGACCCAAGTAGGGTCTGGCTACACCTTC; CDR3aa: CAWTQVGSGYTF
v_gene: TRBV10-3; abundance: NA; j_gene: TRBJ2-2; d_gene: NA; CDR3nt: TGTGCCATCAGTGATCAGAGGAGAACCGGGGAGCTGTTTTTT; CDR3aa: CAISDQRRTGELFF
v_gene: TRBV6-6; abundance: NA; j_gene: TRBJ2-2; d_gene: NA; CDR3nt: TGTGCCAGCACCTCGACAGGCCTTGGGGGCACCGGGGAGCTGTTTTTT; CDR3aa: CASTSTGLGGTGELFF
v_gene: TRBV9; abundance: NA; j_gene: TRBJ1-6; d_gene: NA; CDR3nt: TGTGCCAGCAGCGTAGGGGGAAAGCCGTATAATTCACCCCTCCACTTT; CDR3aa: CASSVGGKPYNSPLHF
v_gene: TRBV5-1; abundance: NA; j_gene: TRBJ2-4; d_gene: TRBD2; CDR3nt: TGCGCCAGCAGCTTGGGGGAGACTAGCGGGAGCTGGGACATTCAGTACTTC; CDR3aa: CASSLGETSGSWDIQYF
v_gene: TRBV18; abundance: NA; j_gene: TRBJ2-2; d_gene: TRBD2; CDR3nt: TGTGCCAGCTCACCGGCGGGAGGGAACACCGGGGAGCTGTTTTTT; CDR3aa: CASSPAGGNTGELFF
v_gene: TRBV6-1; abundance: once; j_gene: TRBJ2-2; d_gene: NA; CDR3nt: TGTGCCACCGGCCAGGGCCACTCGAACACCGGGGAGCTGTTTTTT; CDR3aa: CATGQGHSNTGELFF
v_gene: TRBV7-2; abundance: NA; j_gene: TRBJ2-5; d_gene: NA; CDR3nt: TGTGCCAGCAGCTTAGTCCCCGGGGGCTACGAGACCCAGTACTTC; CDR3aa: CASSLVPGGYETQYF
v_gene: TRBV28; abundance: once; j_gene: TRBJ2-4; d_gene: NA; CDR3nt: TGTGCCAGCACCGGGACGGATAGAAACATTCAGTACTTC; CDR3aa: CASTGTDRNIQYF
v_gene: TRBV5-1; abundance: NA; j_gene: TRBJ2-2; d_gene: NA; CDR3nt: TGCGCCAGCAGCTTGGGGCAGGGGCTCACCGGGGAGCTGTTTTTT; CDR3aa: CASSLGQGLTGELFF
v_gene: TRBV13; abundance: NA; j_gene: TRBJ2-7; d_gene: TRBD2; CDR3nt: TGTGCCAGCAGCCCTCCCCGTGGGCTAGCGGGAGGGGCCTACGAGCAGTACTTC; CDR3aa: CASSPPRGLAGGAYEQYF